This T cell receptor (beta chain) was profiled in a study of shared clonotypes between healthy human individuals. Assay used: immunoSEQ multiplex PCR; TCRdb lists only in-frame clones, some missing. The table lists more than 2,000,000 clones, approximately 93% of them singletons. Note on this clone: The same CDR3 is also encoded by other DNA sequences in this sample.

Germline loops: CDR1 MDHEN, CDR2 SYDVKM. V lost 2 bases and J lost 1, with 9 bases in between. The length of the CDR3 is 14 residues. The gene calls are TRBV28 and TRBJ2-7; no definite D call. Material: naive CD4+ T cells from PBMCs. Subset here: CD45RA+ positively selected. The TCR sequence derives from a man aged 18 to 30 in good health. Some clones in this sample may be carry-over from other donors' samples. DNA of the CDR3: TGTGCCAGCAGTTTAACAGCCCGTTCCTACGAGCAGTACTTC. It codes for CASSLTARSYEQYF.